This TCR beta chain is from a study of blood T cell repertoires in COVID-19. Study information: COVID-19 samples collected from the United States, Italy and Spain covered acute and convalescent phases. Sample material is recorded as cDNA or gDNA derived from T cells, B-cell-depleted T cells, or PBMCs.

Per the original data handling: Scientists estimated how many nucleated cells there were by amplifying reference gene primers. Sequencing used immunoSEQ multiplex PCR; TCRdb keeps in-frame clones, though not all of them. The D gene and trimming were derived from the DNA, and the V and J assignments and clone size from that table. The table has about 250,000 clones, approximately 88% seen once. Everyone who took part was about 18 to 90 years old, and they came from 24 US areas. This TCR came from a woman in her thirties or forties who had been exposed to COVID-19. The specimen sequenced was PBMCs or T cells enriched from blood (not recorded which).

The CDR3 spells CASRAGDSNEKLFF. Here the CDR3 DNA reads TGTGCCAGCAGGGCAGGGGATTCTAATGAAAAACTGTTTTTT. The chain links TRBV6-5 to TRBJ1-4; a possible D gene is TRBD1 (6 bases). The germline CDR1 and CDR2 sequences are MNHEY and SVGAGI. Trimming cost V 6 bases and J 3 bases, with 11 bases left between them. CDR3 length: 14 residues.